This T cell receptor beta chain was captured in a study of control samples from healthy donors and cancer patients. TCRdb's copy holds only in-frame clones and misses some; the assay was immunoSEQ multiplex PCR. The repertoire has approximately 170,000 clones, 85% to 90% of them found once; the top ten carry over 1.1%. Germline V gives CDR1 SGDLS, CDR2 YYNGEE. This CDR3 contains 15 residues. Germline trimming cut 0 bases from V and 6 bases from J; bases unmatched to any gene: 9. The chain recombines TRBV9 with TRBJ2-7, with TRBD2 matching 7 bases. The TCR originated in a woman aged 50 to 65 in good health. Sequencing input: blood. CDR3 sequence: CASSVAGGTPSEQYF. In DNA form, the CDR3 reads TGTGCCAGCAGCGTAGCGGGAGGTACTCCGTCCGAGCAGTACTTC.